This TCR beta chain was retrieved from a study of cytomegalovirus exposure and HLA in healthy donors. Study observations and caveats: Reportedly, diagnosis of cytomegalovirus status by the classifier showed high specificity and sensitivity.

Repertoires were generated with immunoSEQ multiplex PCR, while TCRdb's copy carries only in-frame clones and drops some. The sample records 220,000 or so clones, 70% to 90% being singletons. Trimming cost V 1 base and J 9 bases, with 13 bases left between them. This CDR3 is built from 14 residues. Germline CDR1 SNHLY, CDR2 FYNNEI. As regards this clone: Its antigen is unidentified.

The sequence was collected from a woman under 30 in good health and CMV-seronegative. Input material: PBMCs. The rearrangement links TRBV2 to TRBJ2-1; D remains ambiguous. The CDR3, as DNA: TGTGCCAGCAGTGAAGATGCGGATTTCAGTGAGCAGTTCTTC. It encodes CASSEDADFSEQFF.